This T cell receptor beta chain was observed in a study of OX40 agonist ivuxolimab in advanced cancers. Across the study: The group had a mean age of about 60 years, ranged from roughly 23 to 85, and was approximately 81% male. Two cutaneous melanoma patients and one hepatocellular carcinoma patient, three in all, had partial responses.

General observations from the study: With doses of 0.1 to 3.0 mg/kg, CD4+ and CD8+ blood T cells had undergone clonal expansion by week 6. Expansion of clones was among the lowest in partial responders at 0.1-3.0 mg/kg.

TCRdb's table, derived via immunoSEQ multiplex PCR, lists solely in-frame clones and lacks some. The table has over 95,000 clones, 90% to 96% seen once. The length of the CDR3 is 16 residues. CDR1 and CDR2 from the germline V gene are MNHEY and SMNVEV (reference sequence). V was cut by 0 bases and J by 3 bases, with 15 bases left in between. As regards this clone: The antigen is undetermined.

The rearrangement joins TRBV27 to TRBJ2-7; D unclear. The receptor's source is an adult with an advanced solid tumor such as melanoma, head and neck, liver or kidney cancer. The starting material was CD4+ or CD8+ T cells sorted from blood, obtained in a trial of the OX40 agonist ivuxolimab. The CDR3 sequence is CASSLSGGVLSYEQYF. DNA of the CDR3: TGTGCCAGCAGTTTATCGGGCGGAGTCCTTAGCTACGAGCAGTACTTC.